The clone carrying this T cell receptor (beta chain) was observed at least ten times. This record belongs to a study of identical twins. Germline CDR1 SGDLS, CDR2 YYNGEE. Trimming stripped 1 base from V and 3 bases from J, with 8 bases between. The CDR3 is 14 amino acids. TCRdb reanalysed the 5' RACE reads using MiXCR and keeps one entry per CDR3 protein. Of 1.5 million to 2 million distinct CDR3 sequences in the sample, less than 40% were seen once. The sequence came from a newborn girl in good health. Sequencing input: cord blood. The chain uses TRBV9 and TRBJ2-1; no clear D gene. CDR3 bases: TGTGCCAGCAGCGTATCGGGTGGCTACAATGAGCAGTTCTTC. It specifies CASSVSGGYNEQFF.